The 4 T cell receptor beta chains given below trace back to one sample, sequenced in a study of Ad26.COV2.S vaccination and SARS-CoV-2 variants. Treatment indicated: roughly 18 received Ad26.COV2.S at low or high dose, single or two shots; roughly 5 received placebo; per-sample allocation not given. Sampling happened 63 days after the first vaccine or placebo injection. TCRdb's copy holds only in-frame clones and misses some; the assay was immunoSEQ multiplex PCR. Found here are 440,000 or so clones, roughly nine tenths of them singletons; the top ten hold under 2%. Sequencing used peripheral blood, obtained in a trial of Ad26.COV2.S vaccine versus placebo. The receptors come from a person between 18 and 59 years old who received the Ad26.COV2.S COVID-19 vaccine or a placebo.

CDR3: CASSRASGAYEAFF. The CDR3, as DNA: TGTGCCAGCAGCAGGGCCTCGGGCGCTTATGAAGCTTTCTTT. The V call is TRBV6-6, the J call TRBJ1-1, with D possibly being TRBD1 (5 bases). Germline V gene sequence: CDR1 MNHNY, CDR2 SVGAGI (reference sequence). This CDR3 has 14 amino acids. V lost 6 bases and J 7 bases, leaving 18 bases between the germline ends.

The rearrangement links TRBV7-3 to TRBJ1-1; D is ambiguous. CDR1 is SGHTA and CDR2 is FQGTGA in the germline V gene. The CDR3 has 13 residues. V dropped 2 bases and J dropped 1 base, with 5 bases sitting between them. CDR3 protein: CASSLGWNTEAFF. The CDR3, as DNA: TGTGCCAGCAGCTTAGGGTGGAACACTGAAGCTTTCTTT.

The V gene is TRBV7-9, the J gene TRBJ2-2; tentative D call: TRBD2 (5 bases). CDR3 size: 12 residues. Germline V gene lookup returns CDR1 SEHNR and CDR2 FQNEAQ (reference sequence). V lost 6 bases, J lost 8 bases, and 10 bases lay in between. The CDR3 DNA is TGTGCCAGCAGAGGAGGAGGTGGGGAGCTGTTTTTT. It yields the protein CASRGGGGELFF.

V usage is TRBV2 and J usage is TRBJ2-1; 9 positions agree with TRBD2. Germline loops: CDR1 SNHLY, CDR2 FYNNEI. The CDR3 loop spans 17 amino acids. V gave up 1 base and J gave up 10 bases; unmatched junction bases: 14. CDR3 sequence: CASSEGGGGARFKEQFF. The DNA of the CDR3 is TGTGCCAGCAGTGAAGGAGGCGGGGGGGCCCGGTTTAAGGAGCAGTTCTTC.